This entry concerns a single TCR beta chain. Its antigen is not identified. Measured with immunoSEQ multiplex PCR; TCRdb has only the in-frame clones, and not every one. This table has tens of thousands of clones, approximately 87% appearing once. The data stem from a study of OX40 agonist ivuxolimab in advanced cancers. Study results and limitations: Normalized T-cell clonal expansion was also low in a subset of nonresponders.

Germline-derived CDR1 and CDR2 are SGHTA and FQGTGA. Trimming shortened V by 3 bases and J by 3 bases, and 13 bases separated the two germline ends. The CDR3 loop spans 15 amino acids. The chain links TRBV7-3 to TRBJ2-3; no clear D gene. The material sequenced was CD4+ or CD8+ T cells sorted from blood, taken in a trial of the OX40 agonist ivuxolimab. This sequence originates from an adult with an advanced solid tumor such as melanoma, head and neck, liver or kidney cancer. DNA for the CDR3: TGTGCCAGCAGCTTGTTTACAGAAGGGACAGATACGCAGTATTTT. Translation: CASSLFTEGTDTQYF.